This T cell receptor (beta chain) was identified during a study of T cells in Graves' hyperthyroidism and ophthalmopathy. Each diagnosis was grounded in clinical symptoms, serum thyroxine and TRAb, thyroid ultrasound, and orbital computed tomography. The PBMCs studied were ones that came from about 9.9 ml fresh peripheral blood. TCR beta CDR3 regions were amplified from RNA. Researchers ran a first-round RT-PCR on the TCR CDR3 using the HTBI primer set. TCRdb redid the calling of the multiplex PCR reads with MiXCR, one entry per CDR3 protein. The table has 300,000 to 500,000 distinct CDR3 sequences, around an eighth seen once; the top ten hold over 25%. A few counts support this clonotype. Its specificity is unknown. Trimming left V 1 base short and J 5 bases short, with 18 bases between. The germline V gene has CDR1 LNHDA and CDR2 SQIVND (reference sequence). CDR3 length: 17 amino acids. Whole-study results and caveats: In validation, the model predicted ophthalmopathy. These predictions came a median about 6.5 months before onset.

Sequenced sample: blood. This clonotype originated in a man aged 45-65 years with Graves' ophthalmopathy. The chain has TRBV19 and TRBJ2-1; no reliable D call. The CDR3 nucleotides read TGTGCCAGTAGTATAGGGGTGGCGATCCCCATCGACAATGAGCAGTTCTTC. This gives the protein CASSIGVAIPIDNEQFF.